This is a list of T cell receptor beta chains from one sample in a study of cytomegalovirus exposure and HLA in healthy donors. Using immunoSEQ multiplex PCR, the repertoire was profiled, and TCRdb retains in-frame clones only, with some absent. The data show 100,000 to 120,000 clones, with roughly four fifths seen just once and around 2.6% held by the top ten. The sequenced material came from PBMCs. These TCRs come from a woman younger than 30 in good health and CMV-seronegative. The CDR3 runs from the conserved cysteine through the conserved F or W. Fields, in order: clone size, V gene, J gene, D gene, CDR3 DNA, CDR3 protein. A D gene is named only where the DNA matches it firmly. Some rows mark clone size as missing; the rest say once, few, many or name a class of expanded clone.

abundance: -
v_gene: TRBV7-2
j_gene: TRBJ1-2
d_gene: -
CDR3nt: TGTGCCAGCAGCTTATCCAGGGAGGCCTATGGCTACACCTTC
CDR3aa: CASSLSREAYGYTF

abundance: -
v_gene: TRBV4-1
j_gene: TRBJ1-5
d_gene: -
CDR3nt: TGCGCCAGCAGCCAATTCTGGGGCGGTCAGCCCCAGCATTTT
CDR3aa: CASSQFWGGQPQHF

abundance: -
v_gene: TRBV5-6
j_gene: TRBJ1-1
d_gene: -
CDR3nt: TGTGCCAGCAGCTTGGCAGGTCGCACTGAAGCTTTCTTT
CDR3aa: CASSLAGRTEAFF

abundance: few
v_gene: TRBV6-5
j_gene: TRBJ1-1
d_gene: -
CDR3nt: TGTGCCAGCAGTTCCCCAGGGCCCACTGAAGCTTTCTTT
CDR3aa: CASSSPGPTEAFF

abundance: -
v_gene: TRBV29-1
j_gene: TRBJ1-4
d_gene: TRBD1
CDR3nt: TGCAGCGTTGCCGTAGGGACAGGGGTACGGGTACTGTTTTTT
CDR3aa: CSVAVGTGVRVLFF

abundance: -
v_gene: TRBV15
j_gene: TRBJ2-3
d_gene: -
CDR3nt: TGTGCCACCAGCAGAGATCCCCCTAGGCCCGTCCCAGATACGCAGTATTTT
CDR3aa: CATSRDPPRPVPDTQYF

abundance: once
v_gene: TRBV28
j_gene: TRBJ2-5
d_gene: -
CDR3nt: TGTGCCAGCACTTTGGGGGGTGCAGCGGCGGAGACCCAGTACTTC
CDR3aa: CASTLGGAAAETQYF

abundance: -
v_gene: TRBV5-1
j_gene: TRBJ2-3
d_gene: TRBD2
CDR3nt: TGCGCCAGCAGACAACTCCTAGCGGGGGAGGCAGATACGCAGTATTTT
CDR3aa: CASRQLLAGEADTQYF

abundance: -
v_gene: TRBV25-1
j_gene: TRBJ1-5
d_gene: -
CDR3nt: TGTGCCAGCTCCGAGCGGGGAGATCAGCCCCAGCATTTT
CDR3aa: CASSERGDQPQHF

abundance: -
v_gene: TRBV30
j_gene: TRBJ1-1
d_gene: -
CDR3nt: TGTGCCTGGAGGAGCACTGAAGCTTTCTTT
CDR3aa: CAWRSTEAFF

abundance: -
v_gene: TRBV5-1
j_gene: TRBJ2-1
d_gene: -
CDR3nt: TGCGCCAGCAGCTTGGCTGGGCGGGAACCCTACAATGAGCAGTTCTTC
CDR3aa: CASSLAGREPYNEQFF

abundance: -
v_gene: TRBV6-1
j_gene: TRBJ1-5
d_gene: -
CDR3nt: TGTGCCAGCAGTTTCGGGGGATTGGGCAATCAGCCCCAGCATTTT
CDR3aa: CASSFGGLGNQPQHF

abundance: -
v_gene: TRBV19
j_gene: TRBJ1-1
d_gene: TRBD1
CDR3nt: TGTGCCAGTAGGGGGACAGGGTACTATGCTTTCTTT
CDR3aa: CASRGTGYYAFF

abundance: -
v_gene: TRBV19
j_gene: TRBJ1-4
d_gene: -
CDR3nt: TGTGCCACGTCGAACAGGGAAGCACGGGAAAAACTGTTTTTT
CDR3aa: CATSNREAREKLFF

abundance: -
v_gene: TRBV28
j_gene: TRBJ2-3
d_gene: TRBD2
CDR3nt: TGTGCCAGCAGTCCTGGACTAGCGGGAGTCGGCGATACGCAGTATTTT
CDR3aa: CASSPGLAGVGDTQYF

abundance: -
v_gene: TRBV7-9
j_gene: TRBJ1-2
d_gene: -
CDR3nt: TGTGCCAGCAGCTCGAGTGGCCGGAGGGTAGAGGGGCATGGCTACACCTTC
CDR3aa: CASSSSGRRVEGHGYTF

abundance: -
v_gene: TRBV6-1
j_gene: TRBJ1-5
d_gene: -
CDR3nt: TGTGCCAGCAGGGAGCGACAGAACACCAATCAGCCCCAGCATTTT
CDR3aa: CASRERQNTNQPQHF

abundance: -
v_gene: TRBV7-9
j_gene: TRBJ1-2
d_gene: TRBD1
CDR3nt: TGTGCCAGCAGCTTAAGGAGGGGGCATGGCTACACCTTC
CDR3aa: CASSLRRGHGYTF

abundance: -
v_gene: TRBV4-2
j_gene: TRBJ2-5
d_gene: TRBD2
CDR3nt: TGTGCCAGCAGCCCCGAGCCAGCGGGAGGGGGGACCCAGTACTTC
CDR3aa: CASSPEPAGGGTQYF

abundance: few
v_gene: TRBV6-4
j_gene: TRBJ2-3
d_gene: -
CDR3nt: TGTGCCAGCAGTGACGTAGAGGGCCAGACAGATACGCAGTATTTT
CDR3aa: CASSDVEGQTDTQYF

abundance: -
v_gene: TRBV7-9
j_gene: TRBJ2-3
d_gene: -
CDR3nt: TGTGCCAGCAGCATTTTGGGGACTACAGATACGCAGTATTTT
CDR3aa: CASSILGTTDTQYF

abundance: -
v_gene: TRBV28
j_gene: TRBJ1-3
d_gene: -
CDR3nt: TGTGCCAGCAGTTTCCGATCGCGTGCTGGAAACACCATATATTTT
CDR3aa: CASSFRSRAGNTIYF

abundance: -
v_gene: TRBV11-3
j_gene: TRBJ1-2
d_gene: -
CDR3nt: TGTGCCAGCAGCTTAATATCCTCTAACTATGGCTACACCTTC
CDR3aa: CASSLISSNYGYTF

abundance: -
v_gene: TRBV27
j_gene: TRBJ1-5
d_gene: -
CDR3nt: TGTGCCAGCAGTTTAAAGGGAGATCAGCCCCAGCATTTT
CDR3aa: CASSLKGDQPQHF

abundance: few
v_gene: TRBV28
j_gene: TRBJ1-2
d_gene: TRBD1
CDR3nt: TGTGCCAGCATAACACAGGGGGCCTTCTATGGCTACACCTTC
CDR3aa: CASITQGAFYGYTF

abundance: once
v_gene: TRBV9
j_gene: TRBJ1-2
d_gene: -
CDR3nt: TGTGCCAGCAGCGCCCAGGGGACTAACTATGGCTACACCTTC
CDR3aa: CASSAQGTNYGYTF

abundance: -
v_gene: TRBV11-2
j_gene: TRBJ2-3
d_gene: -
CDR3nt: TGTGCCAGCAGCTTAGTCGGGGGCACAGATACGCAGTATTTT
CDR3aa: CASSLVGGTDTQYF

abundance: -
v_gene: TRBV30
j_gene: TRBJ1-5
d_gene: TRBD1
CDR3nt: TGTGCCTGGAGTGTACAACAGGGGGCTGAGCCCCAGCATTTT
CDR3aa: CAWSVQQGAEPQHF

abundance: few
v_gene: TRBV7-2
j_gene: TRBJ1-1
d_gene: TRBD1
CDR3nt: TGTGCCAGCAGCTTCCGGACAGGGGTGAACACTGAAGCTTTCTTT
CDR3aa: CASSFRTGVNTEAFF

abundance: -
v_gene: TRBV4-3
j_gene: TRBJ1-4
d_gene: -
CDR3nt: TGCGCCAGCAGCCGGAAGGACACGCTTAATGAAAAACTGTTTTTT
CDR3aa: CASSRKDTLNEKLFF

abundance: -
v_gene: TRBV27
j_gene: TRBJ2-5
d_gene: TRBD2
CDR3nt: TGTGCCAGCAGTCCGAGACTAGCGGGATTGGGAGAGCAGTACTTC
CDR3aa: CASSPRLAGLGEQYF

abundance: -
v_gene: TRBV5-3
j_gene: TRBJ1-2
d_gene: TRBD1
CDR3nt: TGTGCCAGAAGCTTGGACAGGGGGCATGGCTACACCTTC
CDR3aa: CARSLDRGHGYTF

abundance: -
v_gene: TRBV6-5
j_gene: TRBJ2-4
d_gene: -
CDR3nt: TGTGCCAGCAGTTACATGGCCGATCAGGGGACCATTCAGTACTTC
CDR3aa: CASSYMADQGTIQYF

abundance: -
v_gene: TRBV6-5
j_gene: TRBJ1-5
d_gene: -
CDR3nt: TGTGCCAGCAGCCTAGGGGGAAGCAATCAGCCCCAGCATTTT
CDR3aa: CASSLGGSNQPQHF

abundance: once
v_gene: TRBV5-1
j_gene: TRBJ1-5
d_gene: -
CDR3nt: TGCGCCAGCAGCCCTGAGGGTTGGCAGCCCCAGCATTTT
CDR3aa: CASSPEGWQPQHF

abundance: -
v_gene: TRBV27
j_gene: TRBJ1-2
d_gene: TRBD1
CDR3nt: TGTGCCAGCAGTTTATGGGGGACAGGGAGGAATGTCTATGGCTACACCTTC
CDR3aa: CASSLWGTGRNVYGYTF

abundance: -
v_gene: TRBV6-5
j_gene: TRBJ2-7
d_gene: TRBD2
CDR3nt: TGTGCCAGCAGATCCGGGGGGGGATTTCCCTACGAGCAGTACTTC
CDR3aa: CASRSGGGFPYEQYF

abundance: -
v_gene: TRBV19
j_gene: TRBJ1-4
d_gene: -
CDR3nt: TGTGCCAGTAGTATAGCAGGGCGAACAACTAATGAAAAACTGTTTTTT
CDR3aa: CASSIAGRTTNEKLFF

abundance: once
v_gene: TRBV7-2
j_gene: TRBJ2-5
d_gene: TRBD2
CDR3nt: TGTGCCAGCAGCCGGACTAGCGGGCACCAAGAGACCCAGTACTTC
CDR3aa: CASSRTSGHQETQYF

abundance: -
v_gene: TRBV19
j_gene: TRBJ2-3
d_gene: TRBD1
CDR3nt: TGTGCCAGTAGGAACAGGGGTGGGACAGATACGCAGTATTTT
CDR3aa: CASRNRGGTDTQYF

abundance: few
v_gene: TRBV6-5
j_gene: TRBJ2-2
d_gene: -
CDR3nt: TGTGCCGCGCATCAGGGGCGGGAGCTGTTTTTT
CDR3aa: CAAHQGRELFF

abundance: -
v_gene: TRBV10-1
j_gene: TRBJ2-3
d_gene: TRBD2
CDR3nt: TGCGCCAGCAGAGCGACTAGCTATAGCACAGATACGCAGTATTTT
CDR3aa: CASRATSYSTDTQYF

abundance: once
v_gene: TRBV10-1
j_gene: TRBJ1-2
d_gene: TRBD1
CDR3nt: TGCGCCAGCAGTGAGCCAGAGCCACTGACAGGGAGCAGTAACTATGGCTACACCTTC
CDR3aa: CASSEPEPLTGSSNYGYTF

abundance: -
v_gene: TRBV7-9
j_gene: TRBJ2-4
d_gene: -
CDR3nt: TGTGCCAGCAGCCAGGTGGCGGGATTGGCCAAAAACATTCAGTACTTC
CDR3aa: CASSQVAGLAKNIQYF

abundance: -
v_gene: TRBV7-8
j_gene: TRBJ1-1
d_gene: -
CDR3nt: TGTGCCAGCAGCTTAAACAGGGCCAACACTGAAGCTTTCTTT
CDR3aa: CASSLNRANTEAFF

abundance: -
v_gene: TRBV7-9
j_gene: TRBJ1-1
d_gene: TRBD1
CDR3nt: TGTGCCAGCAGCTTAACCGGGACAGGGAACACTGAAGCTTTCTTT
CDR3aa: CASSLTGTGNTEAFF